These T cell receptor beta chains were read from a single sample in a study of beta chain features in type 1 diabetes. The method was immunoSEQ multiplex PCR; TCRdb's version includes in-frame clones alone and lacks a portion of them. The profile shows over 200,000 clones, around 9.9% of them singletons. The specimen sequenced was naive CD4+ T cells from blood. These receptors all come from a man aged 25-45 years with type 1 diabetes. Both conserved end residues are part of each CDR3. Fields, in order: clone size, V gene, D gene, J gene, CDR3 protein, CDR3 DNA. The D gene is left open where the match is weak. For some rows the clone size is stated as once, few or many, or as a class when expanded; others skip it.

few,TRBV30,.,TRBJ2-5,CAWSVGQQETQYF,TGTGCCTGGAGTGTAGGACAGCAAGAGACCCAGTACTTC
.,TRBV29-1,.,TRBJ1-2,CSVGRSNLGHPEGGYTF,TGCAGCGTTGGCCGATCGAATCTAGGCCACCCGGAGGGAGGCTACACCTTC
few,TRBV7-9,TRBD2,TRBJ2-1,CASSPGGGYNEQFF,TGTGCCAGCAGCCCGGGGGGGGGCTACAATGAGCAGTTCTTC
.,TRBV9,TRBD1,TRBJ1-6,CASSPQGANYNSPLHF,TGTGCCAGCAGCCCTCAGGGGGCGAACTATAATTCACCCCTCCACTTT
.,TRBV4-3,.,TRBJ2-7,CASSQARRSGTTYEQYF,TGCGCCAGCAGCCAAGCGCGTCGGTCAGGCACCACCTACGAGCAGTACTTC
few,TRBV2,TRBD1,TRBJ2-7,CASGDRVYEQYF,TGTGCCAGCGGCGACAGGGTCTACGAGCAGTACTTC
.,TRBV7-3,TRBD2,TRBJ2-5,CASSLGLTGGQETQYF,TGTGCCAGCAGCTTAGGGCTAACGGGGGGTCAAGAGACCCAGTACTTC
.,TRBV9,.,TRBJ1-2,CASSSPSGGDYGYTF,TGTGCCAGCAGCAGCCCTTCCGGGGGAGACTATGGCTACACCTTC
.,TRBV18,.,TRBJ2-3,CASSLLERTQYF,TGTGCCAGCTCACTCCTCGAGCGGACGCAGTATTTT
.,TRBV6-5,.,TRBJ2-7,CASSYSMVQGYEQYF,TGTGCCAGCAGTTACTCGATGGTTCAGGGATACGAGCAGTACTTC
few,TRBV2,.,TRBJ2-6,CASSGRSGANVLTF,TGTGCCAGCAGTGGGAGGTCTGGGGCCAACGTCCTGACTTTC
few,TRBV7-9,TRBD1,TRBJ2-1,CASSLGQGSYNEQFF,TGTGCCAGCAGCTTGGGACAGGGGTCCTACAATGAGCAGTTCTTC
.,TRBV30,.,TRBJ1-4,CASALQGWEKLFF,TGTGCCAGCGCCCTACAGGGTTGGGAAAAACTGTTTTTT
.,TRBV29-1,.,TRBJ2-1,CSVEVGTNEQFF,TGCAGCGTTGAAGTGGGGACAAATGAGCAGTTCTTC
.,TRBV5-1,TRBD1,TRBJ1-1,CASSLGTGSLNTEAFF,TGCGCCAGCAGCTTGGGGACAGGGTCTTTGAACACTGAAGCTTTCTTT
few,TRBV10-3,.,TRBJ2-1,CATTDGTNYNEQFF,TGTGCCACCACGGACGGGACAAACTACAATGAGCAGTTCTTC
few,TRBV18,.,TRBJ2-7,CASSPPRALLYEQYF,TGTGCCAGCTCACCACCGAGGGCTCTCCTCTACGAGCAGTACTTC
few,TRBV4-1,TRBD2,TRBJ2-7,CASSQDWQRGTSSYEQYF,TGCGCCAGCAGCCAAGATTGGCAGCGGGGGACGAGCTCCTACGAGCAGTACTTC
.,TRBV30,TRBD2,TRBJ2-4,CACTPGTSGSIQYF,TGTGCCTGTACCCCCGGGACTAGCGGCAGCATTCAGTACTTC
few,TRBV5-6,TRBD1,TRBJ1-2,CASSSRDRTYGYTF,TGTGCCAGCAGCAGCCGGGACAGGACCTATGGCTACACCTTC
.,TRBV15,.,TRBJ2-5,CATSTWDKGSETQYF,TGTGCCACCAGCACATGGGACAAAGGGTCAGAGACCCAGTACTTC
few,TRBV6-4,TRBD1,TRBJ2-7,CASSDSFTGGSYEQYF,TGTGCCAGCAGTGACTCGTTTACAGGGGGTTCCTACGAGCAGTACTTC
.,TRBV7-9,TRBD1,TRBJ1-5,CASSFGTDSNQPQHF,TGTGCCAGCAGCTTCGGGACAGATAGCAATCAGCCCCAGCATTTT
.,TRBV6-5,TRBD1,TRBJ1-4,CASSGQGSTNEKLFF,TGTGCCAGCAGCGGACAGGGTTCGACTAATGAAAAACTGTTTTTT
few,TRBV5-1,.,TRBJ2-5,CASSLETGQETQYF,TGCGCCAGCAGCCTAGAGACAGGCCAGGAGACCCAGTACTTC
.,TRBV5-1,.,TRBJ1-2,CASTEGYGYTF,TGCGCCAGCACTGAGGGCTATGGCTACACCTTC
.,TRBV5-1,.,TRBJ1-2,CASSLTGNYPTNYGYTF,TGCGCCAGCAGCTTGACAGGGAACTACCCAACTAACTATGGCTACACCTTC
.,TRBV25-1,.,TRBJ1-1,CASSEYPDTEAFF,TGTGCCAGCAGTGAATATCCCGACACTGAAGCTTTCTTT
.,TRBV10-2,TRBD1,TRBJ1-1,CASSEDRVGTEAFF,TGCGCCAGCAGTGAAGACAGGGTCGGCACTGAAGCTTTCTTT
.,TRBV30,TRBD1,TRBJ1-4,CACATGSNEKLFF,TGTGCCTGCGCGACAGGGTCTAATGAAAAACTGTTTTTT
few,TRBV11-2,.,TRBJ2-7,CASSVGTSSYEQYF,TGTGCCAGCAGCGTCGGGACATCCTCCTACGAGCAGTACTTC
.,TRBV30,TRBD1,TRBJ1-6,CARDSYNSPLHF,TGTGCCAGGGACAGCTACAATTCACCCCTCCACTTT
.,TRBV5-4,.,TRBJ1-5,CASSLERGQPQHF,TGTGCCAGCAGCTTGGAAAGGGGCCAGCCCCAGCATTTT
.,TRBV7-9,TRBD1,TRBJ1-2,CASSLGGQGGYGYTF,TGTGCCAGCAGCTTAGGGGGACAGGGCGGCTATGGCTACACCTTC
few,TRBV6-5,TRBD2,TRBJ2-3,CASSYSGGGTDTQYF,TGTGCCAGCAGTTACAGCGGGGGAGGCACAGATACGCAGTATTTT
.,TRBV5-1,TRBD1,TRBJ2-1,CASSGGTGATNNEQFF,TGCGCCAGCAGCGGGGGGACAGGGGCTACGAACAATGAGCAGTTCTTC
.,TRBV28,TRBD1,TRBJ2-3,CASITGGGSTDTQYF,TGTGCCAGCATTACAGGGGGCGGTAGCACAGATACGCAGTATTTT
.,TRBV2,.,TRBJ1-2,CASSENTRGGYRYTF,TGTGCCAGCAGTGAAAATACCCGAGGTGGCTATCGCTACACCTTC
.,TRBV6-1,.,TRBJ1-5,CASRLDTGDQPQHF,TGTGCCAGCAGATTGGACACGGGAGATCAGCCCCAGCATTTT
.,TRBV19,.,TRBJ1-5,CASSQGTGGNQPQHF,TGTGCCAGTAGTCAGGGGACCGGGGGGAATCAGCCCCAGCATTTT
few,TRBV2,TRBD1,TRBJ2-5,CASSVQGAGEETQYF,TGTGCCAGCAGTGTACAGGGGGCTGGCGAAGAGACCCAGTACTTC
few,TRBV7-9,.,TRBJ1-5,CAGGYFLYYSNQPQHF,TGTGCTGGCGGGTACTTTCTTTACTATAGCAATCAGCCCCAGCATTTT
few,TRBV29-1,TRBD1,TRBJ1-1,CSATDRGDTEAFF,TGCAGCGCCACGGACAGGGGTGACACTGAAGCTTTCTTT
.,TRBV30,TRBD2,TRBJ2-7,CAWTSGTYEQYF,TGTGCCTGGACTAGCGGGACCTACGAGCAGTACTTC
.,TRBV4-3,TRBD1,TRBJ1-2,CASSPDRGTHYGYTF,TGCGCCAGCAGCCCCGACAGGGGGACTCACTATGGCTACACCTTC
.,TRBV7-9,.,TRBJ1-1,CASSLVRTEAFF,TGTGCCAGCAGCTTAGTCAGGACTGAAGCTTTCTTT
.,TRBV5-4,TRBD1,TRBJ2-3,CASSLATGGLDTQYF,TGTGCCAGCAGCTTGGCGACAGGGGGATTAGATACGCAGTATTTT
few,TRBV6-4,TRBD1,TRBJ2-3,CASSRTGKDTQYF,TGTGCCAGCTCTAGGACAGGGAAGGATACGCAGTATTTT
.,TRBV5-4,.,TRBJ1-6,CASSPEAVRSGAGINSPLHF,TGTGCCAGCAGCCCAGAGGCCGTACGGAGCGGAGCGGGCATTAATTCACCCCTCCACTTT
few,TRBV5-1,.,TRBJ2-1,CASSLDSSYNEQFF,TGCGCCAGCAGCTTGGACAGTTCCTACAATGAGCAGTTCTTC
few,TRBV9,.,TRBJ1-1,CASSVAGGMNTEAFF,TGTGCCAGCAGCGTCGCGGGCGGAATGAACACTGAAGCTTTCTTT
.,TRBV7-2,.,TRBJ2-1,CASSLAGTKSYNEQFF,TGTGCCAGCAGCTTGGCGGGGACCAAGTCCTACAATGAGCAGTTCTTC
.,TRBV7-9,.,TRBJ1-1,CASSLVTGDTEAFF,TGTGCCAGCAGCCTTGTGACAGGCGACACTGAAGCTTTCTTT
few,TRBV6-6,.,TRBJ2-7,CASTPRSLYEQYF,TGTGCCAGCACCCCACGGTCCCTCTACGAGCAGTACTTC